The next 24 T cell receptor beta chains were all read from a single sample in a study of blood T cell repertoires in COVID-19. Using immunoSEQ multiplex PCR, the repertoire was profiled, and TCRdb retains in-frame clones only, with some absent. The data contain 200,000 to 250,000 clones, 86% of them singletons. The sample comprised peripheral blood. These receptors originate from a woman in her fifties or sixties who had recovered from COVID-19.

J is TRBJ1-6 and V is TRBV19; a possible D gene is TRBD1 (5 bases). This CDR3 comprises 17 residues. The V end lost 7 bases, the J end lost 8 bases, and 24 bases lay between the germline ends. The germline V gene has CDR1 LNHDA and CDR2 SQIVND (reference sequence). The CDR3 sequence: CASNLGGGTLVDSPLHF. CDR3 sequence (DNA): TGTGCCAGTAATCTTGGGGGGGGGACCCTCGTTGATTCACCCCTCCACTTT.

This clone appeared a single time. The CDR3 bases are TGTGCCAGCAGCATTCTTCTAGCGGGGGGCTACAATGAGCAGTTCTTC. Encoded protein: CASSILLAGGYNEQFF. The rearrangement links TRBV11-1 to TRBJ2-1; 11 bases agree with TRBD2. V lost 5 bases, J lost 3 bases, and 6 bases stayed unmatched. Germline V lookup: CDR1 SGHAT, CDR2 FQDESV (reference sequence). The CDR3 runs to 16 residues.

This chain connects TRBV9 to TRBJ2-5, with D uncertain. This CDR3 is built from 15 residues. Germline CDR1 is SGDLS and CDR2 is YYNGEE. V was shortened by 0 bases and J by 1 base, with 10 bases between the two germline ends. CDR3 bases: TGTGCCAGCAGCGTAGGCGGCTACTCCCAAGAGACCCAGTACTTC. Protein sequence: CASSVGGYSQETQYF.

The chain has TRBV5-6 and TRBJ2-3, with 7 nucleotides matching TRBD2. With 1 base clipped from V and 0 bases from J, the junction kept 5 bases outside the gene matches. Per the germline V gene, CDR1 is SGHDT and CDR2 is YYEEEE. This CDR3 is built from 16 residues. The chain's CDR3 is CASSLRERGSTDTQYF. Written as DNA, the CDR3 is TGTGCCAGCAGCTTGCGTGAGCGGGGCAGCACAGATACGCAGTATTTT. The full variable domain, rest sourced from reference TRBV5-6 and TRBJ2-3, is DAGVTQSPTHLIKTRGQQVTLRCSPKSGHDTVSWYQQALGQGPQFIFQYYEEEERQRGNFPDRFSGHQFPNYSSELNVNALLLGDSALYLCASSLRERGSTDTQYFGPGTRLTVL.

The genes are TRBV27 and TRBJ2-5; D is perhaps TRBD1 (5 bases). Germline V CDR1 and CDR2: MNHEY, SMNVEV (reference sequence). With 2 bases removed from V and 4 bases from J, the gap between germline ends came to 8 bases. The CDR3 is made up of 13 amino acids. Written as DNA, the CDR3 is TGTGCCAGCAGTTTAAGCAGGGCAGAGACCCAGTACTTC. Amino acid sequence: CASSLSRAETQYF.

The CDR3 region is CASSPYLGGTDTQYF. CDR3 sequence (DNA): TGTGCCAGCAGCCCCTACCTAGGAGGCACAGATACGCAGTATTTT. This rearrangement joins TRBV7-2 to TRBJ2-3; D gene uncertain. V was cut by 5 bases and J by 1 base, with 13 bases left in between. The CDR3 contains 15 residues. Germline assignment: CDR1 SGHTA and CDR2 FQGNSA.

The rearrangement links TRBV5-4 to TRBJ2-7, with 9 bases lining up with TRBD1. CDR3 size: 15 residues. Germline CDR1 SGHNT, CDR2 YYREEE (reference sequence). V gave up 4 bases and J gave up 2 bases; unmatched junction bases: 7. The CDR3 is CASSPTGQGAYEQYF. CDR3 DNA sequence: TGTGCCAGCAGCCCGACGGGACAGGGCGCCTACGAGCAGTACTTC.

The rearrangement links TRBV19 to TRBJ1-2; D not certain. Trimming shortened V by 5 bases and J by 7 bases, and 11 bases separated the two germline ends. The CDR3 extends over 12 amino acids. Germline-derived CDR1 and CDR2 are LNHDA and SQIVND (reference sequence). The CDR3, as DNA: TGTGCCAGTAGTCGGGAAGGGCTTGGCTACACCTTC. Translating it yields CASSREGLGYTF.

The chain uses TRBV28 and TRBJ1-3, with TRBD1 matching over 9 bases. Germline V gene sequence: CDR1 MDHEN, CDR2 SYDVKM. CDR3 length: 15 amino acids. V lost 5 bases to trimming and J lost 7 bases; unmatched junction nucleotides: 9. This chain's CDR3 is CASSILGTGWNTIYF. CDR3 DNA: TGTGCCAGCAGTATACTCGGGACAGGGTGGAACACCATATATTTT. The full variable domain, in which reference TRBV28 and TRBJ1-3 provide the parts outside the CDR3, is DVKVTQSSRYLVKRTGEKVFLECVQDMDHENMFWYRQDPGLGLRLIYFSYDVKMKEKGDIPEGYSVSREKKERFSLILESASTNQTSMYLCASSILGTGWNTIYFGEGSWLTVV.

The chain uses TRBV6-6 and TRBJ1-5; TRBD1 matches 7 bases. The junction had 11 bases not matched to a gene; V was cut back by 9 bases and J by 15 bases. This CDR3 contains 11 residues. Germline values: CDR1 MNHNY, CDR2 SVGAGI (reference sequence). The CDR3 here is CASGRDSPWHF. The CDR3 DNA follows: TGTGCCAGTGGCCGGGACAGTCCATGGCATTTT.

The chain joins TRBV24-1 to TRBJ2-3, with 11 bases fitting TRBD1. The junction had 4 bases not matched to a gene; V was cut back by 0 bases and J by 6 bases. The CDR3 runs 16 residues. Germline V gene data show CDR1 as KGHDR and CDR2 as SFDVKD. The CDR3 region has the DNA TGTGCCACCAGTGATTTGCGGACAGGGGGCGATGATACGCAGTATTTT. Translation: CATSDLRTGGDDTQYF.

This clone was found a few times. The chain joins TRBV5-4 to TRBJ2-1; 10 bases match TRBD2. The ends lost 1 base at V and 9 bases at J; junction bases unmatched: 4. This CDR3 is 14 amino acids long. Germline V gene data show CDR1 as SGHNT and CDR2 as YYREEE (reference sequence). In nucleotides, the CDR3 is TGTGCCAGCAGCTTGACTAGCGGGGACGGTGAGCAGTTCTTC. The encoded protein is CASSLTSGDGEQFF.

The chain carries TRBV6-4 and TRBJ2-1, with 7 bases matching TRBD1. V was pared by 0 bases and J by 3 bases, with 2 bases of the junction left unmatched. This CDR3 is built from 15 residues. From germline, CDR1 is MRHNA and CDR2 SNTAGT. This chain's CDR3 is CASSDSGTVYNEQFF. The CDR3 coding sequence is TGTGCCAGCAGTGACTCTGGGACAGTCTACAATGAGCAGTTCTTC.

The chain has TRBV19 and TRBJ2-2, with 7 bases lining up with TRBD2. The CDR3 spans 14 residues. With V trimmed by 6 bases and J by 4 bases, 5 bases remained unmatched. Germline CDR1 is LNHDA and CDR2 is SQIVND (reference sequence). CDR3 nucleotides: TGTGCCAGTAGAGCGGGGACTCTCACCGGGGAGCTGTTTTTT. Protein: CASRAGTLTGELFF.

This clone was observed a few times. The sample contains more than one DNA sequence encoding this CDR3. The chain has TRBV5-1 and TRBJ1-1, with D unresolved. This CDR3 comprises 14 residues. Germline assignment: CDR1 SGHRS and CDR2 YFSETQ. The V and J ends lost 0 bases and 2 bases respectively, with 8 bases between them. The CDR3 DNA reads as TGCGCCAGCAGCTTGGAGGCGGCCAACACTGAAGCTTTCTTT. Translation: CASSLEAANTEAFF.

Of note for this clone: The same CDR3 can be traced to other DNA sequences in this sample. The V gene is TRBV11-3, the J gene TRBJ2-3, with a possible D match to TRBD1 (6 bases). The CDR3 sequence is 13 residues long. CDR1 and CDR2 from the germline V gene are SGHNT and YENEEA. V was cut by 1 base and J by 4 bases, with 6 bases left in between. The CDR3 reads CASSLAGADTQYF. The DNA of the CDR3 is TGTGCCAGCAGCTTAGCAGGGGCAGATACGCAGTATTTT.

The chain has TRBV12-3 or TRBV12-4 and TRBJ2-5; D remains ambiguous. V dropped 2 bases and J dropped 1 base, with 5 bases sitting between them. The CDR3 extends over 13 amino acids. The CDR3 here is CASSLTIQETQYF. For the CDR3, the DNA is TGTGCCAGCAGTTTAACTATCCAAGAGACCCAGTACTTC.

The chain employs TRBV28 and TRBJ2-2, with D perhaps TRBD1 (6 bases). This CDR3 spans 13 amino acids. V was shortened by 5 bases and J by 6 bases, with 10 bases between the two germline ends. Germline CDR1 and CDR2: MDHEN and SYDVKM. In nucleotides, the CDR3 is TGTGCCAGCAGTGAATACAGGGCCGGGGAGCTGTTTTTT. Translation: CASSEYRAGELFF.

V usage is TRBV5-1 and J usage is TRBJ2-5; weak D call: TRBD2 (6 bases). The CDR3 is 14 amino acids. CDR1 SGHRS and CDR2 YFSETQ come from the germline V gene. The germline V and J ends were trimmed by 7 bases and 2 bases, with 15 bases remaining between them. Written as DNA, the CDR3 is TGCGCCAGCCGATACGGGGACTTACAAGAGACCCAGTACTTC. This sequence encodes CASRYGDLQETQYF.

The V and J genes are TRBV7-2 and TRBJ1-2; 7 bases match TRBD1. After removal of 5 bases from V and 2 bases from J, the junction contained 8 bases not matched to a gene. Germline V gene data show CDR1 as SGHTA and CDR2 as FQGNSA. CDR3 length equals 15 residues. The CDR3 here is CASSPQTGTNYGYTF. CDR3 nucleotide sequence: TGTGCCAGCAGCCCCCAGACAGGGACAAACTATGGCTACACCTTC.

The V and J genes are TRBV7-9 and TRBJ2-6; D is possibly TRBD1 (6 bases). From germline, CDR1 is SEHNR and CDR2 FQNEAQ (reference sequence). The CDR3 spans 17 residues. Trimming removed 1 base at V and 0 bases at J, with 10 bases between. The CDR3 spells CASSLGQVNSGANVLTF. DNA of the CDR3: TGTGCCAGCAGCTTAGGACAGGTGAACTCTGGGGCCAACGTCCTGACTTTC.

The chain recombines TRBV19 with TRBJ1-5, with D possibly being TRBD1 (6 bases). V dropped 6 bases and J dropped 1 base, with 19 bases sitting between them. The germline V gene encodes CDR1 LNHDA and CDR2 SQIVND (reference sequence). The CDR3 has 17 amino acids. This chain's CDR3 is CASRTIPGQRSNQPQHF. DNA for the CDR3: TGTGCCAGTAGAACCATACCCGGACAGCGAAGCAATCAGCCCCAGCATTTT. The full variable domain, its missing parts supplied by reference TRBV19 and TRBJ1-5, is DGGITQSPKYLFRKEGQNVTLSCEQNLNHDAMYWYRQDPGQGLRLIYYSQIVNDFQKGDIAEGYSVSREKKESFPLTVTSAQKNPTAFYLCASRTIPGQRSNQPQHFGDGTRLSIL.

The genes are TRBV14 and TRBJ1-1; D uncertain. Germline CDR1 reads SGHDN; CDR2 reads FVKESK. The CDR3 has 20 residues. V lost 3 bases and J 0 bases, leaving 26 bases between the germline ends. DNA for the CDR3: TGTGCCAGCAGCCACCAAAGGCGGTACGGTCTCACACTTATGAACACTGAAGCTTTCTTT. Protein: CASSHQRRYGLTLMNTEAFF.

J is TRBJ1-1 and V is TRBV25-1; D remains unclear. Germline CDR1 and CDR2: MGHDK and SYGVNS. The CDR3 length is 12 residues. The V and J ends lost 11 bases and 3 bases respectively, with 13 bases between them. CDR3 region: CAHSGVDTEAFF. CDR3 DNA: TGTGCCCACTCGGGAGTGGACACTGAAGCTTTCTTT.